This T cell receptor (beta chain) is drawn from a study of T cell responses to AZD1222 COVID-19 vaccine. The study pooled second doses at about 4 or about 12 weeks. Broader study findings: Seropositive at baseline were only a handful of AZD1222 recipients. Researchers report vaccine-associated CD4 TCRs spanning spike, with dominance at 160-218 and 743-854. Reports indicate that nearly half of spike-specific TCRs are directed at unmutated variant regions.

Clones were read by immunoSEQ multiplex PCR, and TCRdb kept only the in-frame ones, dropping some. Of approximately 150,000 clones listed, roughly nine tenths are singletons. In germline, CDR1 is SNHLY, CDR2 FYNNEI. V lost 4 bases to trimming and J lost 11 bases, with 18 bases between them. The CDR3 is made up of 14 amino acids. A word on this clone: Its antigen is unidentified.

The TCR sequence derives from an adult who received the AZD1222 COVID-19 vaccine. Source: peripheral blood, taken 28 days after the second AZD1222 dose. The chain joins TRBV2 to TRBJ1-5; D uncertain. The CDR3 DNA is TGTGCCAGCAGTGTAGGAGGGTTGAATGAGGCCCAGCATTTT. Translating gives CASSVGGLNEAQHF.